This TCR beta chain was sequenced during a study of blood T cell repertoires in COVID-19. Across the study: Specimens from acute and convalescent COVID-19 originated in the United States, Italy and Spain. T cells, B-cell-depleted T cells, or PBMCs provided the cDNA or gDNA that served as material.

TCRdb keeps only in-frame clones here, not all; method: immunoSEQ multiplex PCR. The repertoire consists of around 70,000 clones, with roughly 75% occurring once and the leading ten covering almost 10%. The CDR3 length is 17 residues. V was clipped by 3 bases and J by 3 bases, with 18 bases between them. Per germline, CDR1 MNHNS and CDR2 SASEGT. This TCR came from a human donor in a cohort sampled during active COVID-19. The sample comprised peripheral blood. J is TRBJ2-4 and V is TRBV6-1, with D tentatively TRBD1 (5 bases). The chain's CDR3 is CASSDGYFSGIKNIQYF. The CDR3 DNA reads as TGTGCCAGCAGTGACGGTTATTTCTCAGGGATCAAAAACATTCAGTACTTC.